One sample yielded the 29 T cell receptor beta chains listed below, sequenced in a study of cytomegalovirus exposure and HLA in healthy donors. The PCR used 60 Vbeta and 13 Jbeta primers. Libraries were prepared by immunoSEQ multiplex PCR; TCRdb keeps only in-frame clonotypes and omits some of them. Of roughly 180,000 clones listed, 76% are singletons. Material for sequencing was PBMCs. All receptors come from a female donor in good health and CMV-seronegative.

In its sample, this clone was seen once. This chain uses TRBV7-7 with TRBJ2-1, with D maybe TRBD2 (6 bases). The ends were cut back, 1 base at V and 9 bases at J, with 10 bases in the middle. CDR1 is SSHAT, CDR2 FNYEAQ, per germline (reference sequence). The CDR3 spans 13 residues. The CDR3 nucleotides read TGTGCCAGCAGCTTAGAAAGGGGAGGTGAGCAGTTCTTC. Translating it yields CASSLERGGEQFF.

The chain is built from TRBV5-1 and TRBJ1-1, with 8 bases that match TRBD1. After removal of 0 bases from V and 1 base from J, the junction contained 5 bases not matched to a gene. The CDR3 contains 16 residues. Germline V lookup: CDR1 SGHRS, CDR2 YFSETQ. CDR3 nucleotide sequence: TGCGCCAGCAGCTTGGGGACAGGGCAGGGGAACACTGAAGCTTTCTTT. It specifies CASSLGTGQGNTEAFF. Together with reference TRBV5-1 and TRBJ1-1, the CDR3 gives the full variable domain: KAGVTQTPRYLIKTRGQQVTLSCSPISGHRSVSWYQQTPGQGLQFLFEYFSETQRNKGNFPGRFSGRQFSNSRSEMNVSTLELGDSALYLCASSLGTGQGNTEAFFGQGTRLTVV.

The chain couples TRBV7-3 to TRBJ2-2, with D possibly matching TRBD1 (6 bases). Deletions cut 5 bases from V and 4 bases from J, with 8 bases between. The CDR3 runs 13 residues. Germline V gives CDR1 SGHTA, CDR2 FQGTGA. CDR3 bases: TGTGCCAGCAGCACAGGGACCACCGGGGAGCTGTTTTTT. Translated: CASSTGTTGELFF.

This rearrangement joins TRBV4-3 to TRBJ1-4, with D tentatively TRBD1 (5 bases). Per the germline V gene, CDR1 is LGHNA and CDR2 is YSLEER. The V gene lost 3 bases and the J gene lost 10 bases, with 21 bases spanning the gap. The CDR3 runs 16 residues. This chain's CDR3 is CASSHRTLSAQVKLFF. CDR3 in DNA: TGCGCCAGCAGCCACCGGACACTCTCGGCGCAAGTAAAACTGTTTTTT.

This clone showed up just once. The chain joins TRBV21-1 to TRBJ2-2; TRBD1 is the table's D call and was not checked against the DNA. TRBV21-1 is termed a pseudogene. This CDR3 comprises 17 residues. CDR3 residues: CASSKVRQGARTGELFF. The CDR3 nucleotides are TGTGCCAGCAGCAAAGTGAGACAGGGGGCGCGCACCGGGGAGCTGTTTTTT.

The chain links TRBV9 to TRBJ2-1; 8 bases map to TRBD2. The CDR3 runs 16 residues. After removal of 4 bases from V and 2 bases from J, the junction contained 8 bases not matched to a gene. CDR1 and CDR2 (germline): SGDLS, YYNGEE. CDR3 loop: CASSRREGPAYNEQFF. As DNA, the CDR3 is TGTGCCAGCAGCCGACGGGAGGGTCCGGCCTACAATGAGCAGTTCTTC.

The V call is TRBV4-2, the J call TRBJ1-2, with TRBD1 matching over 8 bases. V was clipped by 6 bases and J by 1 base; unmatched bases: 7. Germline V gene lookup returns CDR1 LGHNA and CDR2 YNFKEQ. The length of the CDR3 is 15 residues. The chain's CDR3 is CASSPGTGFNYGYTF. In DNA, the CDR3 is TGTGCCAGCAGTCCCGGGACAGGATTTAACTATGGCTACACCTTC.

V usage is TRBV18 and J usage is TRBJ1-2; D is ambiguous. The CDR3 covers 13 residues. Between the trimmed V and J ends, which lost 2 bases and 7 bases, there was a span of 11 bases. Germline V gene lookup returns CDR1 KGHSH and CDR2 LQKENI. CDR3 residues: CASSPVPESGYTF. In DNA form, the CDR3 reads TGTGCCAGCTCACCAGTACCTGAGAGTGGCTACACCTTC. The full variable domain, with the rest looked up from reference TRBV18 and TRBJ1-2, is NAGVMQNPRHLVRRRGQEARLRCSPMKGHSHVYWYRQLPEEGLKFMVYLQKENIIDESGMPKERFSAEFPKEGPSILRIQQVVRGDSAAYFCASSPVPESGYTFGSGTRLTVV.

This clone came up a few times. The chain is built from TRBV2 and TRBJ1-2; D possibly corresponds to TRBD1 (6 bases). V was cut by 7 bases and J by 6 bases, with 15 bases left in between. Germline-derived CDR1 and CDR2 are SNHLY and FYNNEI. The CDR3 runs 13 residues. The CDR3 is CASNSQGLDGYTF. CDR3 nucleotide sequence: TGTGCCAGCAATTCGCAGGGGTTAGATGGCTACACCTTC.

Written as DNA, the CDR3 is TGTGCCAGCACACCAAGGGGCGGGGTCGCCTACAATGAGCAGTTCTTC. This codes for CASTPRGGVAYNEQFF. V usage is TRBV9 and J usage is TRBJ2-1, with D tentatively TRBD2 (6 bases). The germline V and J ends were trimmed by 6 bases and 2 bases, with 18 bases remaining between them. The CDR3 extends over 16 amino acids. Germline V gene sequence: CDR1 SGDLS, CDR2 YYNGEE. The full variable domain, completed using reference TRBV9 and TRBJ2-1, is DSGVTQTPKHLITATGQRVTLRCSPRSGDLSVYWYQQSLDQGLQFLIQYYNGEERAKGNILERFSAQQFPDLHSELNLSSLELGDSALYFCASTPRGGVAYNEQFFGPGTRLTVL.

The rearrangement uses TRBV7-8 and TRBJ2-1, with 13 bases that match TRBD2. Trimming cost V 5 bases and J 0 bases; bases outside gene matches: 7. The CDR3 loop spans 18 amino acids. The germline V gene has CDR1 SGHVS and CDR2 FQNEAQ. The CDR3 region is CASSPLTSGRVSYNEQFF. CDR3 bases: TGTGCCAGCAGCCCACTTACTAGCGGGAGGGTCTCCTACAATGAGCAGTTCTTC.

Details on this clone: One junction end does not reproduce the germline sequence, and a read error may be involved. The chain has TRBV4-3 and TRBJ2-4, with a weak D call TRBD1 (6 bases). The CDR3 is 17 residues long. Germline assignment: CDR1 LGHNA and CDR2 YSLEER. The CDR3 nucleotides read TGCGCCAGCAGCCAAGTATATTCAGGGGCTGGTGGAAACAGTCAGTACTTC. This translates into CASSQVYSGAGGNSQYF.

Only a few counts were recorded for this clone. This chain joins TRBV6-5 and TRBJ2-2; 7 nucleotides line up with TRBD2. Germline CDR1 MNHEY, CDR2 SVGAGI. Trimming at V came to 2 bases and at J to 5 bases, leaving 2 bases not matched to a gene. The CDR3 runs 14 residues. CDR3 loop: CASSYGGGTGELFF. The DNA for the CDR3 is TGTGCCAGCAGTTACGGGGGAGGGACCGGGGAGCTGTTTTTT.

As to this clone: Mismatch with germline at one junction end may stem from a read error. CDR3 amino acids: CASSGGRGSGANGLTF. CDR3 sequence (DNA): TGTGCCAGCAGCGGGGGGAGGGGCTCTGGGGCCAACGGCCTGACTTTC. The chain joins TRBV7-6 to TRBJ2-6; 7 bases map to TRBD2. Germline CDR1 SGHVS, CDR2 FNYEAQ. The CDR3 is 16 amino acids.

This clone was seen a handful of times. The junction differs from germline at one of its ends, possibly a read error. V is TRBV6-5 and J is TRBJ2-3; 7 positions agree with TRBD2. CDR1 is MNHEY, CDR2 SVGAGI, per germline. The CDR3 runs 13 residues. The CDR3 DNA reads TGTGCCACCAGTCGCACTAGCGCAGATACGCAGTATTTT. Its translation: CATSRTSADTQYF.

The rearrangement joins TRBV6-5 to TRBJ1-1; a possible D gene is TRBD1 (5 bases). The CDR3 runs 12 residues. V lost 2 bases and J 5 bases, leaving 6 bases between the germline ends. Germline V gene sequence: CDR1 MNHEY, CDR2 SVGAGI. In DNA form, the CDR3 reads TGTGCCAGCAGTTACGCAGGGACTGAAGCTTTCTTT. This translates into CASSYAGTEAFF.

This sequence joins TRBV5-4 and TRBJ1-2; TRBD1 agrees at 9 bases. This CDR3 has 13 amino acids. J lost 4 bases, V lost 4 bases, and 2 bases had no gene match. Germline CDR1 reads SGHNT; CDR2 reads YYREEE (reference sequence). The CDR3 region has the DNA TGTGCCAGCAGCGGGACAGGGATCTATGGCTACACCTTC. It codes for CASSGTGIYGYTF.

This clone came up a few times. One junction end disagrees with the germline gene, perhaps due to a read error. This sample also contains other DNA sequences that code for the same CDR3. The V call is TRBV5-4, the J call TRBJ1-3; possible D gene TRBD1, 6 bases. The germline V gene has CDR1 SGHNT and CDR2 YYREEE (reference sequence). This CDR3 has 20 residues. The CDR3 sequence is CASSLDDPGTSKPSGNTIYF. In DNA, the CDR3 is TGTGCCAGCAGCTTGGACGACCCCGGGACATCTAAACCCTCTGGAAACACCATATATTTC. The entire variable domain, with the rest obtained from reference TRBV5-4 and TRBJ1-3, is as follows: ETGVTQSPTHLIKTRGQQVTLRCSSQSGHNTVSWYQQALGQGPQFIFQYYREEENGRGNFPPRFSGLQFPNYSSELNVNALELDDSALYLCASSLDDPGTSKPSGNTIYFGEGSWLTVV.

V usage is TRBV29-1 and J usage is TRBJ2-1; TRBD2 agrees at 11 bases. The CDR3 consists of 13 residues. Germline CDR1 is SQVTM and CDR2 is ANQGSEA. The ends lost 5 bases at V and 6 bases at J; junction bases unmatched: 3. In DNA, the CDR3 is TGCAGCGTTACTAGCGGGAGTGTCAATGAGCAGTTCTTC. This sequence encodes CSVTSGSVNEQFF.

This clone was counted a single time. CDR3 sequence (DNA): TGTGCCAGCAGCGCGGGACTAGTAGGGAATGAGGCGCAGTATTTT. This encodes CASSAGLVGNEAQYF. V and J are TRBV9 and TRBJ2-3; TRBD2 matches at 8 bases. CDR1 and CDR2 (germline): SGDLS, YYNGEE. This CDR3 spans 15 amino acids. After removal of 3 bases from V and 10 bases from J, the junction contained 13 bases not matched to a gene.

This chain uses TRBV12-1 with TRBJ2-3; the table names TRBD1, a call not compared with the DNA. TRBV12-1 is a pseudogene. The CDR3 contains 14 residues. CDR3 sequence reads: CASSLRDRVDTQYF. CDR3 nucleotides: TGTGCCAGCAGCCTTCGGGACAGGGTTGATACGCAGTATTTT.

This chain connects TRBV4-1 to TRBJ2-5; 10 nucleotides match TRBD2. Losses at the gene ends were 4 bases for V and 5 bases for J; bases not matched to a gene: 4. Germline V gives CDR1 MGHRA, CDR2 YSYEKL. The CDR3 contains 14 residues. CDR3 bases: TGCGCCAGCAGCCTGAGCGGGAGGGGGGAGACCCAGTACTTC. Residues: CASSLSGRGETQYF.

The J gene is TRBJ2-1, the V gene TRBV29-1, with 12 bases that match TRBD1. Germline V gene lookup returns CDR1 SQVTM and CDR2 ANQGSEA. The CDR3 is 14 amino acids. The ends lost 3 bases at V and 12 bases at J; junction bases unmatched: 9. The CDR3 DNA reads TGCAGCGTTGACTGGGGACAGGGGGCTAGGGGGCAGTTCTTC. It is translated as CSVDWGQGARGQFF.

V gene TRBV11-2 combines with J gene TRBJ2-5, with 7 bases aligning to TRBD2. V shed 0 bases, J shed 5 bases, and the junction held 3 bases outside the gene matches. Germline V lookup: CDR1 SGHAT, CDR2 FQNNGV. CDR3 length equals 14 residues. The CDR3 DNA follows: TGTGCCAGCAGCTTAGATAGGGGAGGGGAGACCCAGTACTTC. Its protein product is CASSLDRGGETQYF.

This sequence joins TRBV6-5 and TRBJ2-2; maybe TRBD1 (6 bases). This CDR3 has 13 amino acids. Germline V gene data show CDR1 as MNHEY and CDR2 as SVGAGI. With 6 bases removed from V and 3 bases from J, the gap between germline ends came to 8 bases. The CDR3 region is CASSDRYTGELFF. The DNA for the CDR3 is TGTGCCAGCAGCGACAGGTACACCGGGGAGCTGTTTTTT.

The chain joins TRBV30 to TRBJ2-5, with 7 bases fitting TRBD1. CDR1 GTSNPN and CDR2 SVGIG come from the germline V gene (reference sequence). J lost 4 bases, V lost 2 bases, and 4 bases had no gene match. The CDR3 is 13 amino acids. The CDR3 sequence is CAWSWAGGETQYF. The CDR3 bases are TGTGCCTGGAGTTGGGCAGGGGGAGAGACCCAGTACTTC. Together with reference TRBV30 and TRBJ2-5, the CDR3 gives the full variable domain: SQTIHQWPATLVQPVGSPLSLECTVEGTSNPNLYWYRQAAGRGLQLLFYSVGIGQISSEVPQNLSASRPQDRQFILSSKKLLLSDSGFYLCAWSWAGGETQYFGPGTRLLVL.

The rearrangement links TRBV4-2 to TRBJ2-7, with D possibly TRBD1 on 6 matching bases. The CDR3 length is 15 residues. Trimming left V 6 bases short and J 1 base short, with 16 bases between. The germline gives CDR1 LGHNA, CDR2 YNFKEQ. The CDR3 here is CASRIGQGPSYEQYF. The CDR3 DNA is TGTGCCAGCAGGATAGGGCAGGGGCCTTCCTACGAGCAGTACTTC.

CDR3: CASSLGGNYGYTF. CDR3 nucleotide sequence: TGTGCCAGCAGCTTGGGAGGTAACTATGGCTACACCTTC. The J gene is TRBJ1-2, the V gene TRBV5-5; D is unclear. The V gene lost 0 bases and the J gene lost 1 base, with 4 bases spanning the gap. This CDR3 has 13 amino acids. Looked up from germline, CDR1 is SGHKS and CDR2 is YYEKEE (reference sequence).

The chain recombines TRBV28 with TRBJ2-1, with D possibly TRBD2 on 5 matching bases. V lost 2 bases, J lost 4 bases, and 12 bases lay in between. The CDR3 has 15 amino acids. Germline CDR1 MDHEN, CDR2 SYDVKM. The CDR3 loop is CASSLVGSQYNEQFF. The CDR3, as DNA: TGTGCCAGCAGTTTAGTGGGGAGCCAATACAATGAGCAGTTCTTC.